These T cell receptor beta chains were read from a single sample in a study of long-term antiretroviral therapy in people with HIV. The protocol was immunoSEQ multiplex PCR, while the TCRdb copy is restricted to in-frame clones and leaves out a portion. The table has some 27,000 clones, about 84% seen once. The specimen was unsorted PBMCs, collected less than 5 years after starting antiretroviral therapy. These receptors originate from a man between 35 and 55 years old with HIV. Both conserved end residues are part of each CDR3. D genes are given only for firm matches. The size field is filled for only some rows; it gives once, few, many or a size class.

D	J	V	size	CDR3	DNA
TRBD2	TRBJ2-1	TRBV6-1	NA	CASSESSGRWNEQFF	TGTGCCAGCAGTGAGTCTTCCGGGAGGTGGAATGAGCAGTTCTTC
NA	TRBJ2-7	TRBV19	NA	CASSPTLGSGQYF	TGTGCCAGTAGCCCTACGCTGGGATCTGGGCAGTACTTC
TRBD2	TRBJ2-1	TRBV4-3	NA	CASSQDASGISPPGDEQFF	TGCGCCAGCAGCCAAGATGCTAGCGGGATTAGCCCCCCCGGGGATGAGCAGTTCTTC
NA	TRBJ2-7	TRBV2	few	CASSPTSVEQYF	TGTGCCAGCAGTCCGACATCGGTGGAGCAGTACTTC
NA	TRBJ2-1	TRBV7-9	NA	CASSHSSYNEQFF	TGTGCCAGCAGTCACAGCTCCTACAATGAGCAGTTCTTC
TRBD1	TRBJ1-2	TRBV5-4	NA	CASSNPGQAYNYGYTF	TGTGCCAGCAGCAACCCAGGACAGGCTTATAACTATGGCTACACCTTC
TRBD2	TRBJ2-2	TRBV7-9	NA	CASSLRTSGGMNTGELFF	TGTGCCAGCAGCCTCCGGACTAGCGGGGGAATGAACACCGGGGAGCTGTTTTTT
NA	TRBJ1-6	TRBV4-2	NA	CASSPYNSPLHF	TGTGCCAGCAGCCCCTATAATTCACCCCTCCACTTT
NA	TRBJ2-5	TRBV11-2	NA	CASSLGHSIETQYF	TGTGCCAGCAGCTTAGGACACAGTATAGAGACCCAGTACTTC
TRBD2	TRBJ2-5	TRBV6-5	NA	CASSSIAGVRETQYF	TGTGCCAGCAGTTCAATAGCGGGCGTGAGGGAGACCCAGTACTTC
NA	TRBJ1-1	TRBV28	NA	CASKAYSNTEAFF	TGTGCCAGCAAAGCCTACTCGAACACTGAAGCTTTCTTT
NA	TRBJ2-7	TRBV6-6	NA	CASGHYEQYF	TGTGCCAGCGGGCATTACGAGCAGTACTTC
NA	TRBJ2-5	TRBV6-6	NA	CASSYSTAKETQYF	TGTGCCAGCAGTTACTCGACAGCCAAAGAGACCCAGTACTTC
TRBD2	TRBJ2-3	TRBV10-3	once	CAIKQRGVADTQYF	TGTGCCATCAAGCAGCGGGGGGTCGCAGATACGCAGTATTTT
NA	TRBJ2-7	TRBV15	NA	CATSSVLFYEQYF	TGTGCCACCAGCAGCGTCTTGTTCTACGAGCAGTACTTC
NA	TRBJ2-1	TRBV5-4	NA	CASSSTAGQPHFF	TGTGCCAGCAGCTCCACAGCGGGACAACCCCACTTCTTC
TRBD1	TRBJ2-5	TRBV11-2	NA	CASRLTGGEETQYF	TGTGCCAGCAGGTTGACAGGGGGTGAGGAGACCCAGTACTTC
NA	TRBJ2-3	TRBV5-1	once	CASSSGLGVRSSTDTQYF	TGCGCCAGCAGCTCCGGCCTAGGGGTGCGATCTAGCACAGATACGCAGTATTTT
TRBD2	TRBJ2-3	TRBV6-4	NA	CASSDSLDSGVDTQYF	TGTGCCAGCAGTGACTCCCTGGATAGCGGGGTCGATACGCAGTATTTT
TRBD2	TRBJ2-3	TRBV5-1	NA	CASSQTSGSVDTQYF	TGCGCCAGCAGCCAGACTAGCGGGAGTGTAGATACGCAGTATTTT
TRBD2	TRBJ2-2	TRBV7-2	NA	CASSLDGRAGELFF	TGTGCCAGCAGCTTAGACGGGAGGGCCGGGGAGCTGTTTTTT
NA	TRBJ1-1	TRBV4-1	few	CASSQDPGLNTEAFF	TGCGCCAGCAGCCAAGATCCAGGGCTAAACACTGAAGCTTTCTTT
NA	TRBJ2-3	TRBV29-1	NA	CSVDRAADYTQYF	TGCAGCGTTGATAGGGCAGCTGATTATACGCAGTATTTT
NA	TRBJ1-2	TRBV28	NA	CASSLLSQGYTF	TGTGCCAGCAGTTTACTAAGTCAGGGCTACACCTTC
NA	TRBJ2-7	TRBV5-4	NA	CASSFEGGAYEQYF	TGTGCCAGCAGCTTCGAGGGTGGGGCCTACGAGCAGTACTTC
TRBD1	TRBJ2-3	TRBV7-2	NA	CASSRGTALSTDTQYF	TGTGCCAGCAGCCGAGGGACAGCTCTTAGCACAGATACGCAGTATTTT
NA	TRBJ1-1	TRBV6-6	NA	CASSVGRSTEAFF	TGTGCCAGCAGTGTTGGACGGAGCACTGAAGCTTTCTTT
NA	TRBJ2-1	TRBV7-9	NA	CASSLEVGLGYGNEQFF	TGTGCCAGCAGCCTCGAGGTGGGCCTTGGGTATGGCAATGAGCAGTTCTTC
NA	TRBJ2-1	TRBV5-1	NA	CASSSRLVDEQFF	TGCGCCAGCAGCTCCCGGTTGGTGGATGAGCAGTTCTTC
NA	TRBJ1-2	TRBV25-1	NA	CASTEGGGGYTF	TGTGCCAGCACCGAAGGGGGGGGCGGCTACACCTTC
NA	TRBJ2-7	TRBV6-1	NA	CAAAPGNAYEQYF	TGTGCCGCTGCGCCCGGGAACGCCTACGAGCAGTACTTC
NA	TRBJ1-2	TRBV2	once	CASSENREDYGYTF	TGTGCCAGCAGTGAGAACAGGGAGGACTATGGCTACACCTTC
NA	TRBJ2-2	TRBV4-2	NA	CASSQDGGGPTGELFF	TGTGCCAGCAGCCAAGATGGGGGGGGGCCCACCGGGGAGCTGTTTTTT
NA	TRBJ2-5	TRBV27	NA	CASSFLGGETQYF	TGTGCCAGCAGCTTTCTGGGTGGGGAGACCCAGTACTTC
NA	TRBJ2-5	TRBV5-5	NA	CASSPHQGNLETQYF	TGTGCCAGCAGCCCGCACCAGGGGAACTTGGAGACCCAGTACTTC
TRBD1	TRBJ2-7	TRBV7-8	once	CASSQVGTGPHEQYF	TGTGCCAGCAGCCAAGTCGGGACAGGGCCCCACGAGCAGTACTTC
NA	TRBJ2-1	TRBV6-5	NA	CASSYPLRNEQFF	TGTGCCAGCAGTTACCCCTTAAGAAATGAGCAGTTCTTC
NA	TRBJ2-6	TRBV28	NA	CASSEVSSGANVLTF	TGTGCCAGCAGTGAGGTTAGCTCTGGGGCCAACGTCCTGACTTTC
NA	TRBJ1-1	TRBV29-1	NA	CSVRGATEAFF	TGCAGCGTTAGGGGGGCAACTGAAGCTTTCTTT
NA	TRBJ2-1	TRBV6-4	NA	CASSNTGAGEQFF	TGTGCCAGCAGTAACACTGGGGCGGGTGAGCAGTTCTTC
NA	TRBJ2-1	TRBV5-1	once	CASNPGTHYNEQFF	TGCGCCAGCAATCCCGGGACACACTACAATGAGCAGTTCTTC
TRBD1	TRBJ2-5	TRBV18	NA	CATRDSKETQYF	TGTGCCACCAGGGACAGTAAGGAGACCCAGTACTTC
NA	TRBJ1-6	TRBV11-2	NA	CASSLSGQGISPLHF	TGTGCCAGCAGTCTGTCTGGGCAGGGGATTTCACCCCTCCACTTT
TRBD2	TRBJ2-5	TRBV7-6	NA	CASSLGAGVHETQYF	TGTGCCAGCAGCTTAGGAGCGGGAGTACACGAGACCCAGTACTTC
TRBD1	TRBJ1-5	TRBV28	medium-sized	CASRRTGDNQPQHF	TGTGCCAGCAGACGGACAGGGGACAATCAGCCCCAGCATTTT
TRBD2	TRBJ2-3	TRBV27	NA	CASRHELAGDTQYF	TGTGCCAGCAGGCACGAACTAGCGGGAGATACGCAGTATTTT
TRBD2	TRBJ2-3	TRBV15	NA	CATSRSRLAVSTDTQYF	TGTGCCACCAGCAGATCCCGACTAGCGGTGAGCACAGATACGCAGTATTTT
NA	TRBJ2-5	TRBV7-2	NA	CASSLSPGETQYF	TGTGCCAGCAGCCTCAGTCCCGGAGAGACCCAGTACTTC
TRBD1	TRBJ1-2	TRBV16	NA	CASTTQGANYGYTF	TGTGCCAGCACCACTCAGGGGGCCAACTATGGCTACACCTTC
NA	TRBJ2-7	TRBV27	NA	CASSSRGSSYEQYF	TGTGCCAGCAGTTCGAGGGGAAGCTCCTACGAGCAGTACTTC
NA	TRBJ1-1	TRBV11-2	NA	CASSLDRFGGYAEAFF	TGTGCCAGCAGCTTAGATCGATTCGGGGGCTATGCCGAGGCTTTCTTT
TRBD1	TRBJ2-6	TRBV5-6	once	CASSLASQGAPSGANVLTF	TGTGCCAGCAGCTTGGCCTCCCAGGGGGCCCCCTCTGGGGCCAACGTCCTGACTTTC
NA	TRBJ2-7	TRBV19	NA	CASSIALQASGYEQYF	TGTGCCAGTAGTATAGCCCTTCAGGCTTCGGGCTACGAGCAGTACTTC
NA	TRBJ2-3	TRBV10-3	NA	CAITSPSTDTQYF	TGTGCCATCACCTCCCCGAGCACAGATACGCAGTATTTT
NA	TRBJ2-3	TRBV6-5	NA	CASSSKIPSTDTQYF	TGTGCCAGCAGTTCCAAGATACCTAGCACAGATACGCAGTATTTT